These T cell receptor beta chains were read from a single sample in a study of blood T cell repertoires in COVID-19. Data came from immunoSEQ multiplex PCR; TCRdb stores just in-frame clones and leaves some out. The sample consists of about 49,000 clones, over 80% of them appearing once. The source material was peripheral blood. Receptors originate from a woman of 80 years or more with COVID-19, enrolled during active disease. Both conserved end residues are part of each CDR3. A D gene is named only where the DNA matches it firmly. Expanded clones are given a class, and other clones once, few, many or no size at all.

clone_size: NA; cdr3_length: 17; d_call: TRBD2; v_call: TRBV19; j_call: TRBJ2-3; cdr3_nt: TGTGCCAGTAGGGACCCAAGCGGGAGTGGTGTGGCAGATACGCAGTATTTT; cdr3_aa: CASRDPSGSGVADTQYF
clone_size: NA; cdr3_length: 13; d_call: NA; v_call: TRBV27; j_call: TRBJ1-6; cdr3_nt: TGTGCCAGCAGTTTAGGCCCTTTCTCACCCCTCCACTTT; cdr3_aa: CASSLGPFSPLHF
clone_size: NA; cdr3_length: 19; d_call: NA; v_call: TRBV27; j_call: TRBJ2-6; cdr3_nt: TGTGCCAGCAGCCCTCATAGGATCCGAAAGGACACTGGGGCCAACGTCCTGACTTTC; cdr3_aa: CASSPHRIRKDTGANVLTF
clone_size: NA; cdr3_length: 17; d_call: NA; v_call: TRBV3-1/TRBV3-2; j_call: TRBJ2-3; cdr3_nt: TGTGCCAGCAGCCAATATCTGGGCCGAGGGAGCACAGATACGCAGTATTTT; cdr3_aa: CASSQYLGRGSTDTQYF
clone_size: NA; cdr3_length: 11; d_call: NA; v_call: TRBV20-1; j_call: TRBJ2-1; cdr3_nt: TGCAGTGCTAGTGAGGGAGCTGAGCAGTTCTTC; cdr3_aa: CSASEGAEQFF
clone_size: NA; cdr3_length: 16; d_call: NA; v_call: TRBV11-1; j_call: TRBJ2-5; cdr3_nt: TGTGCCAGCAGCTTACTATCCGGGACTGGAGTAGAGACCCAGTACTTC; cdr3_aa: CASSLLSGTGVETQYF
clone_size: NA; cdr3_length: 13; d_call: NA; v_call: TRBV2; j_call: TRBJ1-4; cdr3_nt: TGTGCCAGATCAGGGGCAACTAATGAAAAACTGTTTTTT; cdr3_aa: CARSGATNEKLFF
clone_size: few; cdr3_length: 16; d_call: NA; v_call: TRBV2; j_call: TRBJ2-2; cdr3_nt: TGTGCCAGCAGTGTCCAGGGCGTAGGGGTCACCGGGGAGCTGTTTTTT; cdr3_aa: CASSVQGVGVTGELFF
clone_size: NA; cdr3_length: 14; d_call: TRBD1; v_call: TRBV5-1; j_call: TRBJ1-2; cdr3_nt: TGCGCCAGCAGCTCAAATGACGGACAGGGTGGCTACACCTTC; cdr3_aa: CASSSNDGQGGYTF
clone_size: NA; cdr3_length: 16; d_call: TRBD1; v_call: TRBV6-1; j_call: TRBJ1-6; cdr3_nt: TGTGCCAGCAGTGAAGTACAGGGGGCGCGTAATTCACCCCTCCACTTT; cdr3_aa: CASSEVQGARNSPLHF
clone_size: NA; cdr3_length: 14; d_call: TRBD2; v_call: TRBV28; j_call: TRBJ2-7; cdr3_nt: TGTGCCAGCAGGTTACTAGCGGGAGGGTTCGAGCAGTACTTC; cdr3_aa: CASRLLAGGFEQYF
clone_size: NA; cdr3_length: 13; d_call: NA; v_call: TRBV18; j_call: TRBJ1-1; cdr3_nt: TGTGCCAGCTCAGGGGGGGGCAACACTGAAGCTTTCTTT; cdr3_aa: CASSGGGNTEAFF
clone_size: NA; cdr3_length: 16; d_call: TRBD1; v_call: TRBV5-4; j_call: TRBJ2-1; cdr3_nt: TGTGCCAGCAGCTGGACCGGGACAGGTTCTTACAATGAGCAGTTCTTC; cdr3_aa: CASSWTGTGSYNEQFF
clone_size: NA; cdr3_length: 12; d_call: NA; v_call: TRBV28; j_call: TRBJ2-7; cdr3_nt: TGTGCCAGCAGTGGAGGTTTGGTCGAGCAGTACTTC; cdr3_aa: CASSGGLVEQYF
clone_size: once; cdr3_length: 15; d_call: NA; v_call: TRBV6-5; j_call: TRBJ1-6; cdr3_nt: TGTGCCAGCAGTACATCGGACAGTAATAATTCACCCCTCCACTTT; cdr3_aa: CASSTSDSNNSPLHF
clone_size: NA; cdr3_length: 14; d_call: NA; v_call: TRBV19; j_call: TRBJ2-2; cdr3_nt: TGTGCCAGTAGTAGTCAGGGGAAGACCGGGGAGCTGTTTTTT; cdr3_aa: CASSSQGKTGELFF
clone_size: NA; cdr3_length: 13; d_call: TRBD1; v_call: TRBV11-2; j_call: TRBJ1-2; cdr3_nt: TGTGCCAGCAGCTCCCAGGGGGCGCGTGGCTACACCTTC; cdr3_aa: CASSSQGARGYTF
clone_size: NA; cdr3_length: 15; d_call: NA; v_call: TRBV6-5; j_call: TRBJ1-3; cdr3_nt: TGTGCCAGCAAGGTCTCTGGGGGCCCTGGAAACACCATATATTTT; cdr3_aa: CASKVSGGPGNTIYF
clone_size: few; cdr3_length: 12; d_call: NA; v_call: TRBV6-5; j_call: TRBJ1-6; cdr3_nt: TGTGCCAGCACAGGGGAACGCTCACCCCTCCACTTT; cdr3_aa: CASTGERSPLHF
clone_size: NA; cdr3_length: 14; d_call: TRBD1; v_call: TRBV10-3; j_call: TRBJ1-1; cdr3_nt: TGTGCCATCAAGTCGCCGGGACAGATAACTGAAGCTTTCTTT; cdr3_aa: CAIKSPGQITEAFF